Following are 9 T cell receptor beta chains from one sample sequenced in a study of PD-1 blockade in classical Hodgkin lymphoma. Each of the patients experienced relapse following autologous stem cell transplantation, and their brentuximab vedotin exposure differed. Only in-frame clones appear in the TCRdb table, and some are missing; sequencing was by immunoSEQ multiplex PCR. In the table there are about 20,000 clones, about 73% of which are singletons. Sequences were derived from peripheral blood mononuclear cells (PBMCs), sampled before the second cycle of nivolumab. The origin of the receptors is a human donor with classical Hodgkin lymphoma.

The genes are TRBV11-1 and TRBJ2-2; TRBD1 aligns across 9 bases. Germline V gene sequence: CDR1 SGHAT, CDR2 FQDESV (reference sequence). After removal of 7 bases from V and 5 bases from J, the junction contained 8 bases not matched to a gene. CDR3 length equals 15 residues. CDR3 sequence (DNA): TGTGCCAGCACCATACCAGGGACAGGGACCGGGGAGCTGTTTTTT. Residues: CASTIPGTGTGELFF. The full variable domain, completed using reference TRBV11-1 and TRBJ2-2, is EAEVAQSPRYKITEKSQAVAFWCDPISGHATLYWYRQILGQGPELLVQFQDESVVDDSQLPKDRFSAERLKGVDSTLKIQPAELGDSAMYLCASTIPGTGTGELFFGEGSRLTVL.

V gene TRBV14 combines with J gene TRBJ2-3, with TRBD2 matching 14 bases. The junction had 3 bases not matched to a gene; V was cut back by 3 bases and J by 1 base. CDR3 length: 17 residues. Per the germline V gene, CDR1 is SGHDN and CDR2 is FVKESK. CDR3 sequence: CASSHPGLAGGTDTQYF. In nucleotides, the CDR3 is TGTGCCAGCAGCCATCCGGGACTAGCGGGGGGCACAGATACGCAGTATTTT.

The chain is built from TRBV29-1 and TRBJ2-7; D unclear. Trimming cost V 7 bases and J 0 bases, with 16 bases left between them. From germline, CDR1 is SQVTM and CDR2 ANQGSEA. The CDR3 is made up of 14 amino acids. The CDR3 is CSARPDQSSYEQYF. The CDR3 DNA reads TGCAGCGCAAGGCCGGACCAGAGCTCCTACGAGCAGTACTTC.

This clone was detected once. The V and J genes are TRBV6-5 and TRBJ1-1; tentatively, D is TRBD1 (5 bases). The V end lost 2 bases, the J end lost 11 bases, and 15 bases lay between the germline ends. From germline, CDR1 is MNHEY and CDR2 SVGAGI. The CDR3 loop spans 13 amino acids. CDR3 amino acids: CASSYGDPGTAFF. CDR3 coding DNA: TGTGCCAGCAGTTACGGAGACCCGGGGACGGCTTTCTTT.

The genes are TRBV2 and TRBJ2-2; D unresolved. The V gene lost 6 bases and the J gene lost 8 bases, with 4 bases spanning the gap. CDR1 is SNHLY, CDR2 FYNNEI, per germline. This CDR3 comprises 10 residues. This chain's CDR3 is CASSRGELFF. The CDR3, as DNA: TGTGCCAGCAGCCGTGGGGAGCTGTTTTTT.

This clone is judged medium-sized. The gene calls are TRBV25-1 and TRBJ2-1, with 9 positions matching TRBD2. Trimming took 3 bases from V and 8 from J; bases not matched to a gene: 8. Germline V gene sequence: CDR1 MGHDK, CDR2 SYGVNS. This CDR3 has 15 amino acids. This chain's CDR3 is CASSDAASGMHEQFF. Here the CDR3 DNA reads TGTGCCAGCAGTGACGCGGCTAGCGGGATGCATGAGCAGTTCTTC.

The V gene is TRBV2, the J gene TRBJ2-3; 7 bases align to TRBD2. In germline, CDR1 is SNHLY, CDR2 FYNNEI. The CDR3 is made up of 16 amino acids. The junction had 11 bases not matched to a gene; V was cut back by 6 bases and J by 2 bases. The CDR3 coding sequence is TGTGCCAGCAGCCTTGATTCGGGAGGAAACACAGATACGCAGTATTTT. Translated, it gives CASSLDSGGNTDTQYF.

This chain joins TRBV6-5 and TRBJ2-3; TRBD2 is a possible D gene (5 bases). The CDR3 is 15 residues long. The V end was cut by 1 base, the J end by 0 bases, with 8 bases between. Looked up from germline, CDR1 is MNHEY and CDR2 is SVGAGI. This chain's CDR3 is CASSYWSGSTDTQYF. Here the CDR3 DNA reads TGTGCCAGCAGTTACTGGAGCGGAAGCACAGATACGCAGTATTTT.

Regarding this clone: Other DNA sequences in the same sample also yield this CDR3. The CDR3 DNA is TGCGCCAGCAGCCTATACTCTGCTAGCGGAGGGCAGTACGAGCAGTACTTC. It yields the protein CASSLYSASGGQYEQYF. The rearrangement uses TRBV5-1 and TRBJ2-7; 7 bases are a match to TRBD2. The CDR3 contains 17 residues. J gave up 4 bases and V 4 bases, and 17 bases lay outside the gene matches. CDR1 and CDR2 from the germline V gene are SGHRS and YFSETQ.